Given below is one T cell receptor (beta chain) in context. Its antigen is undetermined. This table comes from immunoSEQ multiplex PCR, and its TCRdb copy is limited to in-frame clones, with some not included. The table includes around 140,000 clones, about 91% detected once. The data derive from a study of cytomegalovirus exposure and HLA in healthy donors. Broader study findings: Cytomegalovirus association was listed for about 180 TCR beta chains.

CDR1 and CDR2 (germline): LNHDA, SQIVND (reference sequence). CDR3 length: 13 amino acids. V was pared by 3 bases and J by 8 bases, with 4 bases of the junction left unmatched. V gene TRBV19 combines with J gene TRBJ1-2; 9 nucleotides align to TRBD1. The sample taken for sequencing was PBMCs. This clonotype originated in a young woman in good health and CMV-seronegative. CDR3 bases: TGTGCCAGTAGTATCACAGGGGGCAAAGGCTACACCTTC. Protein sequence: CASSITGGKGYTF.